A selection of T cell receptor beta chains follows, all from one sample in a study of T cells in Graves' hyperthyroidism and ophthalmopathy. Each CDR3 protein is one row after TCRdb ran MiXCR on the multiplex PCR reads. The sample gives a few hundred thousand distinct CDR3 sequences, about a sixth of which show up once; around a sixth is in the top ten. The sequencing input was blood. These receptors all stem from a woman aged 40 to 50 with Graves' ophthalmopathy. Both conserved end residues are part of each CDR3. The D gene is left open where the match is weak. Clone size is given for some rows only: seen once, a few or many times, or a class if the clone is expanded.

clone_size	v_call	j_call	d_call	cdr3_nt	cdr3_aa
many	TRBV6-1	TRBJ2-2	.	TGTGCCAGCAGTGGATCCTCCGTTCGAATCAGCACCGGGGAGCTGTTTTTT	CASSGSSVRISTGELFF
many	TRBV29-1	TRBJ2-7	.	TGCAGCGTTCTCCTTTTAATGGGCTCCTACGAGCAGTACTTC	CSVLLLMGSYEQYF
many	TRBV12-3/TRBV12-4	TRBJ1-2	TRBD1	TGTGCCAGCAGTCCAACCCCCGTAGGGACAGGGGTAACCTTC	CASSPTPVGTGVTF
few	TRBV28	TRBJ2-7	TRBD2	TGTGCCAGCAGTCCAACTAGCGGGAGGGCCGTGTACGAGCAGTACTTC	CASSPTSGRAVYEQYF
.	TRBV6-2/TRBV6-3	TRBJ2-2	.	TGTGCCAGCATCCCGAACCGTTCCGGGACACAGAACACCGGGGAGCTGTTTTTT	CASIPNRSGTQNTGELFF
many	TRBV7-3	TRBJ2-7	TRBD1	TGTGCCAGCAGCATGACAGGGCAGGACGAGCAGTACTTC	CASSMTGQDEQYF
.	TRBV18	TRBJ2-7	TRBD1	TGTGCCAGCTCGTCCGGGACAGGGTTGGAAGAGCAGTACTTC	CASSSGTGLEEQYF
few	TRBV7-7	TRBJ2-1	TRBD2	TGTGCTAGCAGCGTATCGGGACTAGCGGGAGCGGGGGAGCAGTTCTTC	CASSVSGLAGAGEQFF
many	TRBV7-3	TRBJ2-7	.	TGTGCCAGCAGCCACGGCGGGACCTCCTACGAGCAGTACTTC	CASSHGGTSYEQYF
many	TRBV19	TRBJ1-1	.	TGTGCCAGTAGTATACTGACAGGGAACACTGAAGCTTTCTTT	CASSILTGNTEAFF
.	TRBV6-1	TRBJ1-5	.	TGTGCCAGCAGTGAAGGGGCATTATTCGGGCCCCAGCATTTT	CASSEGALFGPQHF
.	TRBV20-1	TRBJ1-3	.	TGCAGTGCTGTCCCCACCGTCTCTGGAAACACCATATATTTT	CSAVPTVSGNTIYF
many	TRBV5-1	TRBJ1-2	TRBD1	TGCGCCAGCAGCACCTCCGAGACAGGGGGCGCTTCTGGCTACACCTTC	CASSTSETGGASGYTF
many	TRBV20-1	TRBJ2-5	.	TGCAGTGCTAGGGCCGGGTACCAAGAGACCCAGTACTTC	CSARAGYQETQYF
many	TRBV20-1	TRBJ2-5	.	TGCAGTTCCCGCGGGCCCTTGGAGACCCAGTACTTC	CSSRGPLETQYF
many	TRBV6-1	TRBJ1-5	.	TGTGCCAGCAGTGTGAGGGGTAGCAATCAGCCCCAGCATTTT	CASSVRGSNQPQHF
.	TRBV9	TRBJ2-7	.	TGTGCCAGCAGCGATGCCGGGACCCCATGCTCCTACGAGCAGTACTTC	CASSDAGTPCSYEQYF
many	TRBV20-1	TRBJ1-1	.	TGCAGTGCTAGGCCCCGACAAGGGTTCTCTGAAGCTTTCTTT	CSARPRQGFSEAFF
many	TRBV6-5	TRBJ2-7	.	TGTGCCAGCGAGTTTTCCTACGAGCAGTACTTC	CASEFSYEQYF
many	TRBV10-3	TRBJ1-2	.	TGTGCCATCAGTGAAGGGGGTACTCATAACTATGGCTACACCTTC	CAISEGGTHNYGYTF
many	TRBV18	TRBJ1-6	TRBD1	TGTGCCAGCTCAAGGACAGGGAAGGAGTCACCCCTCCACTTT	CASSRTGKESPLHF
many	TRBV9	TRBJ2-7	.	TGTGCCACCGGACGGGGCATCAACTCCGAGCAGTACTTC	CATGRGINSEQYF
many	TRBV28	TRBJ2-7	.	TGTGCCAGCAGTTTATTTGCGGGCTACAGCTCCTACGAGCAGTACTTC	CASSLFAGYSSYEQYF
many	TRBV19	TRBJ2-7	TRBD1	TGTGCCACCTTAGGACAGGGCGCCTACGAGCAGTACTTC	CATLGQGAYEQYF
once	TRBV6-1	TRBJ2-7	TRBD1	TGTGCCACCAAGGACAGGGCAACCTACGAGCAGTACTTC	CATKDRATYEQYF
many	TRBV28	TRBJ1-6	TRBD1	TGTGCCAGCAGACCCCGACAGGGGTATAATTCACCCCTCCACTTT	CASRPRQGYNSPLHF
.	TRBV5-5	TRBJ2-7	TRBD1	TGTGCCAGCAGCTTCATACAGGGGAACGAGCAGTACTTC	CASSFIQGNEQYF
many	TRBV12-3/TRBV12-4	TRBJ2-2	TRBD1	TGTGCCAGCAGCCGGACAGGGGCGGACACCGGGGAGCTGTTTTTT	CASSRTGADTGELFF
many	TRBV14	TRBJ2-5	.	TGTGCCAGCAGCCCCCACCTTACAGGGAAGGAGACCCAGTACTTC	CASSPHLTGKETQYF
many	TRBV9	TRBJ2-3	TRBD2	TGTGCCAGCAGCGTAGGGGGGGGACTAGCAGATACGCAGTATTTT	CASSVGGGLADTQYF
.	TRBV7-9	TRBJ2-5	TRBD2	TGTGCCAGCAGCTTAAACCTAGCGGGAGAATTGGAGAGCCAGTACTTC	CASSLNLAGELESQYF
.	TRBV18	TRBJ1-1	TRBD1	TGTGCCAGCTCACCAGGGACAGGGACGGTGAACACTGAAGCTTTCTTT	CASSPGTGTVNTEAFF
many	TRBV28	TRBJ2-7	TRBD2	TGTGCCAGCGGGGGGGCCATTAGCGGGAGGTTCTACGAGCAGTACTTC	CASGGAISGRFYEQYF
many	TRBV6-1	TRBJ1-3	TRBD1	TGTGCCAGCAGTCTCCGGACAGGGAATGGAAACACCATATATTTT	CASSLRTGNGNTIYF
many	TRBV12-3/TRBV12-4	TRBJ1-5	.	TGTGCCAGCAGACGGACAGACCTTAGCAATCAGCCCCAGCATTTT	CASRRTDLSNQPQHF
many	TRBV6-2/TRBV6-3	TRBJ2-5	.	TGTGCCAGCAGTTCCGGGGACCCCCAAGAGACCCAGTACTTC	CASSSGDPQETQYF
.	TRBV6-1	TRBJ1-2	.	TGTGCCAGCAGTGCTCAGGGAGAGGAACGCTATGGCTACACCTTC	CASSAQGEERYGYTF
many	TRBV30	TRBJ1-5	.	TGTGCCTGGAGTGTGAAGGGAAATCAGCCCCAGCATTTT	CAWSVKGNQPQHF
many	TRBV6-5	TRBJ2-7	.	TGTGCCAGCAGTTACGCTACGGATTCCTACGAGCAGTACTTC	CASSYATDSYEQYF
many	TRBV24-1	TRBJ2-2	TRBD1	TGTGCCACCAGTGATCCAGGGGGATCGAACACCGGGGAGCTGTTTTTT	CATSDPGGSNTGELFF
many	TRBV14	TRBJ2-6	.	TGTGCCAGCAGCCAAGGGTTGGGCTCTGGGGCCAACGTCCTGACTTTC	CASSQGLGSGANVLTF
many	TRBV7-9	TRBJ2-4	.	TGTGCCAGCAGCCCCCCCTCAGGTGGGCGCCTCAAAAACATTCAGTACTTC	CASSPPSGGRLKNIQYF